What follows are 20 T cell receptor beta chains derived from one specimen sequenced in a study of blood T cell repertoires in COVID-19. Assay used: immunoSEQ multiplex PCR; TCRdb lists only in-frame clones, some missing. The repertoire consists of approximately 89,000 clones, with roughly 96% occurring once and the leading ten covering almost 4.5%. Input material: peripheral blood. Receptors were obtained from a human donor with active COVID-19. The donor label of this sample is uncertain.

In its sample, this clone was seen once. A junction end diverges from the germline sequence, so it may reflect a read error. The chain has TRBV3-1 (or the pseudogene TRBV3-2) and TRBJ1-2; 7 positions agree with TRBD1. The germline V gene encodes CDR1 LGHDT and CDR2 YNNKEL (reference sequence). This CDR3 spans 13 amino acids. CDR3 region: CASSFEPGQSLLF. The CDR3 DNA reads TGTGCCAGCAGCTTTGAACCGGGACAGAGTTTACTTTTC.

This clone was counted once. The rearrangement joins TRBV15 to TRBJ1-3, with 8 bases fitting TRBD1. V shed 1 base and J 6 bases; nucleotides not matched to a gene: 2. Germline CDR1 LNHNV, CDR2 YYDKDF (reference sequence). The CDR3 is 14 residues long. The CDR3 reads CATSRGGQENTIYF. CDR3 coding DNA: TGTGCCACCAGCAGAGGGGGACAGGAAAACACCATATATTTT.

The chain joins TRBV28 to TRBJ1-1; tentative D call: TRBD1 (5 bases). Trimming stripped 8 bases from V and 1 base from J, with 17 bases between. Germline V gene data show CDR1 as MDHEN and CDR2 as SYDVKM. CDR3 size: 15 residues. The CDR3 sequence: CASFSPFDRNTEAFF. CDR3 DNA sequence: TGTGCCAGCTTCTCCCCCTTTGACAGGAACACTGAAGCTTTCTTT.

The chain combines TRBV15 with TRBJ2-1; D is unclear. The V gene's germline CDR1 is LNHNV and CDR2 YYDKDF (reference sequence). This CDR3 is built from 15 residues. The V end lost 5 bases, the J end lost 3 bases, and 14 bases lay between the germline ends. This chain's CDR3 is CATSSPGQLYNEQFF. The CDR3 nucleotides read TGTGCCACCAGCTCCCCAGGTCAACTCTACAATGAGCAGTTCTTC.

The V call is TRBV3-1 (or the pseudogene TRBV3-2), the J call TRBJ2-7; perhaps TRBD2 as D (5 bases). Trimming pared 2 bases from V and 5 bases from J, leaving 19 bases between. Germline values: CDR1 LGHDT, CDR2 YNNKEL (reference sequence). The CDR3 sequence is 16 residues long. In nucleotides, the CDR3 is TGTGCCAGCAGCCAAACAACCGGGATAGGCCCCGACGAGCAGTACTTC. This encodes CASSQTTGIGPDEQYF.

This clone came up once. V is TRBV6-6 and J is TRBJ1-1; TRBD1 matches at 7 bases. Germline lookup yields CDR1 MNHNY and CDR2 SVGAGI (reference sequence). The CDR3 contains 16 residues. V was clipped by 6 bases and J by 3 bases; unmatched bases: 13. CDR3 DNA: TGTGCCAGCAGCACCCCTCCCGACAGGGTATACACTGAAGCTTTCTTT. Translation: CASSTPPDRVYTEAFF.

The V call is TRBV27, the J call TRBJ1-5, with 11 bases fitting TRBD1. The V segment lost 6 bases and the J segment 5 bases; nucleotides outside the gene matches: 9. Germline CDR1 and CDR2: MNHEY and SMNVEV (reference sequence). CDR3 length: 16 residues. As DNA, the CDR3 is TGTGCCAGCAGCCTATCCGGGACAGGGGGGGATCAGCCCCAGCATTTT. As protein: CASSLSGTGGDQPQHF.

The V gene is TRBV12-3 or TRBV12-4, the J gene TRBJ1-2; D is unresolved. The CDR3 contains 11 residues. V was cut by 7 bases and J by 7 bases, with 10 bases left in between. CDR3 sequence reads: CASTTLSGYTF. CDR3 sequence (DNA): TGTGCCAGCACCACCTTGAGTGGCTACACCTTC.

The chain couples TRBV7-9 to TRBJ2-3; tentative D call: TRBD2 (6 bases). This CDR3 comprises 15 residues. In germline, CDR1 is SEHNR, CDR2 FQNEAQ (reference sequence). V dropped 5 bases and J dropped 0 bases, with 12 bases sitting between them. CDR3 sequence (DNA): TGTGCCAGCAGCACTAGGAGCGGGAGCACAGATACGCAGTATTTT. Its protein product is CASSTRSGSTDTQYF.

The V and J genes are TRBV2 and TRBJ2-7, with 7 bases matching TRBD2. With 8 bases clipped from V and 4 bases from J, the junction kept 5 bases outside the gene matches. Germline CDR1 is SNHLY and CDR2 is FYNNEI. The CDR3 totals 12 residues. The CDR3 bases are TGTGCCAGCCACCTGGGGGGGTACGAGCAGTACTTC. It encodes CASHLGGYEQYF. The full variable domain, completed using reference TRBV2 and TRBJ2-7, is EPEVTQTPSHQVTQMGQEVILRCVPISNHLYFYWYRQILGQKVEFLVSFYNNEISEKSEIFDDQFSVERPDGSNFTLKIRSTKLEDSAMYFCASHLGGYEQYFGPGTRLTVT.

This clone was observed once. The rearrangement joins TRBV5-6 to TRBJ2-7, with TRBD2 as a possible D gene (6 bases). V dropped 0 bases and J dropped 5 bases, with 6 bases sitting between them. In germline, CDR1 is SGHDT, CDR2 YYEEEE. CDR3 length equals 12 residues. The CDR3 reads CASSLGGDEQYF. CDR3 DNA sequence: TGTGCCAGCAGCTTGGGGGGGGACGAGCAGTACTTC.

CDR3 DNA sequence: TGTGCCAGTAGGCATGGACAGGGGCTCTTTAACACTGAAGCTTTCTTT. It yields the protein CASRHGQGLFNTEAFF. This chain joins TRBV19 and TRBJ1-1; 9 bases are shared with TRBD1. The V segment lost 6 bases and the J segment 2 bases; nucleotides outside the gene matches: 10. The CDR3 length is 16 residues. Per germline, CDR1 LNHDA and CDR2 SQIVND (reference sequence).

This CDR3 reads CASSSKGLADLREQYF. The CDR3 DNA follows: TGCGCCAGCAGCTCGAAGGGACTAGCTGACCTGCGGGAGCAGTACTTC. The chain uses TRBV5-1 and TRBJ2-7; 9 bases align to TRBD2. V shed 3 bases, J shed 7 bases, and the junction held 14 bases outside the gene matches. The CDR3 consists of 16 residues. Germline V gene sequence: CDR1 SGHRS, CDR2 YFSETQ.

The rearrangement joins TRBV5-1 to TRBJ2-3; 8 bases are shared with TRBD2. CDR3 length equals 16 residues. V lost 2 bases and J lost 1; bases outside the gene matches: 6. Germline V gene lookup returns CDR1 SGHRS and CDR2 YFSETQ. CDR3 DNA: TGCGCCAGCAGCTTTTATGGGACTAGGGGCACAGATACGCAGTATTTT. Encoded protein: CASSFYGTRGTDTQYF.

This rearrangement joins TRBV27 to TRBJ2-7; 7 nucleotides match TRBD1. Germline V CDR1 and CDR2: MNHEY, SMNVEV (reference sequence). Trimming removed 5 bases from V and 0 bases from J; junction bases left unmatched: 4. The CDR3 runs to 14 residues. CDR3 amino acids: CASSPRQGSYEQYF. CDR3 DNA: TGTGCCAGCAGTCCAAGACAGGGCTCCTACGAGCAGTACTTC.

This sequence joins TRBV11-3 and TRBJ1-2, with TRBD1 matching 9 bases. The CDR3 runs to 14 residues. Germline assignment: CDR1 SGHNT and CDR2 YENEEA. V trimming: 5 bases; J trimming: 4 bases; junction bases outside the gene matches: 5. The CDR3: CASSTRTGVYGYTF. The CDR3 DNA is TGTGCCAGCAGCACCCGGACAGGGGTCTATGGCTACACCTTC.

The rearrangement joins TRBV5-1 to TRBJ2-2; 9 positions agree with TRBD2. Per the germline V gene, CDR1 is SGHRS and CDR2 is YFSETQ. V lost 6 bases, J lost 6 bases, and 12 bases stayed unmatched. CDR3 size: 16 residues. CDR3 amino acids: CASTGPGTSIAGELFF. The CDR3 DNA reads TGCGCCAGCACCGGGCCCGGGACTAGCATCGCCGGGGAGCTGTTTTTT.

The J gene is TRBJ1-5, the V gene TRBV4-1; maybe TRBD1 (5 bases). V gave up 1 base and J gave up 6 bases, with 13 bases separating them. This CDR3 spans 15 amino acids. Germline V gene sequence: CDR1 MGHRA, CDR2 YSYEKL. The CDR3 here is CASSQGLGEGQPQHF. The CDR3 coding sequence is TGCGCCAGCAGCCAAGGTCTAGGGGAGGGTCAGCCCCAGCATTTT.

V gene TRBV7-9 combines with J gene TRBJ1-6; D might be TRBD1 (6 bases). Trimming stripped 1 base from V and 0 bases from J, with 13 bases between. The CDR3 length is 18 residues. Germline CDR1 and CDR2: SEHNR and FQNEAQ (reference sequence). CDR3 protein: CASSLVAGASSYNSPLHF. The DNA of the CDR3 is TGTGCCAGCAGCTTAGTGGCGGGGGCGAGCTCCTATAATTCACCCCTCCACTTT. Combining the CDR3 with reference TRBV7-9 and TRBJ1-6 gives the whole variable domain DTGVSQNPRHKITKRGQNVTFRCDPISEHNRLYWYRQTLGQGPEFLTYFQNEAQLEKSRLLSDRFSAERPKGSFSTLEIQRTEQGDSAMYLCASSLVAGASSYNSPLHFGNGTRLTVT.

This sequence joins TRBV5-5 and TRBJ2-7; D might be TRBD2 (6 bases). Trimming shortened V by 4 bases and J by 7 bases, and 15 bases separated the two germline ends. The CDR3 spans 13 residues. Per the germline V gene, CDR1 is SGHKS and CDR2 is YYEKEE (reference sequence). The CDR3 here is CASSPNGGGEQYF. The CDR3 DNA is TGTGCCAGCAGCCCGAATGGGGGAGGTGAGCAGTACTTC.